These 18 T cell receptor beta chains were sequenced from one sample in a study of regulatory T cells in long-lasting Graves disease. Assembly of TCR beta libraries relied on iRepertoire HTBI primers together with Arm-PCR of CDR3 regions. TCRdb passed the multiplex PCR reads through MiXCR, listing each CDR3 protein once. Among about 220,000 distinct CDR3 sequences, around 19% were seen once, and the ten largest hold approximately 12%. Time point reported: newly diagnosed GD, antithyroid drugs for less than 3 months. From RNA extracted from PBMCs, the TCR library was made. This same sample was also taken into another study, of T cells in Graves' hyperthyroidism and ophthalmopathy.

The sample in question was peripheral blood mononuclear cells (PBMCs), obtained at new diagnosis, from a patient treated with antithyroid drugs. These receptors originate from a young woman with Graves disease.

V gene TRBV12-3 or TRBV12-4 combines with J gene TRBJ1-1; D call uncertain. This CDR3 spans 15 amino acids. V lost 1 base and J 0 bases, leaving 9 bases between the germline ends. The CDR3 spells CASSLGTYMNTEAFF. The CDR3 nucleotides are TGTGCCAGCAGTTTAGGGACTTACATGAACACTGAAGCTTTCTTT.

This clonotype was observed many times. The genes are TRBV28 and TRBJ1-1, with D unresolved. This CDR3 comprises 15 residues. CDR1 MDHEN and CDR2 SYDVKM come from the germline V gene. Trimming removed 4 bases from V and 0 bases from J, with 12 bases in between. The CDR3 sequence: CASSYTSRLNTEAFF. CDR3 coding DNA: TGTGCCAGCAGTTACACGAGCCGTCTGAACACTGAAGCTTTCTTT.

Points on this clonotype: Being one base from a much bigger clone, this may be a read error. The chain carries TRBV2 and TRBJ2-2; TRBD1 agrees at 11 bases. The germline CDR1 and CDR2 sequences are SNHLY and FYNNEI. The length of the CDR3 is 16 residues. The CDR3 nucleotides read TGTGCCTGCAGCTCGGGACAGGGGGTTAACACCGGGGAGCTGTTTTTT. It is translated as CACSSGQGVNTGELFF.

This clonotype was recorded many times. This chain joins TRBV30 and TRBJ1-2; 8 positions agree with TRBD1. The germline gives CDR1 GTSNPN, CDR2 SVGIG (reference sequence). Losses at the gene ends were 3 bases for V and 8 bases for J; bases not matched to a gene: 8. The CDR3 runs to 13 residues. The CDR3 nucleotides are TGTGCCTGGAGGGGACAGGCCTACGGGGGCTACACCTTC. This codes for CAWRGQAYGGYTF.

This clonotype was seen repeatedly, ten times or more. The chain recombines TRBV6-1 with TRBJ2-2, with no clear D. This CDR3 comprises 13 residues. Germline values: CDR1 MNHNS, CDR2 SASEGT. Trimming shortened V by 7 bases and J by 0 bases, and 6 bases separated the two germline ends. The CDR3 sequence: CASTKANTGELFF. In DNA form, the CDR3 reads TGTGCCAGCACTAAAGCGAACACCGGGGAGCTGTTTTTT.

This clonotype was detected a few times. This chain joins TRBV5-1 and TRBJ1-3; a weak D match, TRBD1 (5 bases). The germline CDR1 and CDR2 sequences are SGHRS and YFSETQ. V gave up 4 bases and J gave up 0 bases, with 11 bases separating them. CDR3 length: 15 amino acids. The CDR3 loop reads CASSPGRSSGNTIYF. CDR3 sequence (DNA): TGCGCCAGCAGCCCGGGACGCAGCTCTGGAAACACCATATATTTT.

The chain combines TRBV5-5 with TRBJ1-2, with TRBD1 as a possible D gene (5 bases). The CDR3 loop spans 14 amino acids. Germline lookup yields CDR1 SGHKS and CDR2 YYEKEE (reference sequence). V lost 1 base, J lost 12 bases, and 19 bases lay in between. The CDR3 bases are TGTGCCAGCAGCTTGAAACGGGGCCAGCAGGTTGACACCTTC. Translated: CASSLKRGQQVDTF. Combining the CDR3 with reference TRBV5-5 and TRBJ1-2 gives the whole variable domain DAGVTQSPTHLIKTRGQQVTLRCSPISGHKSVSWYQQVLGQGPQFIFQYYEKEERGRGNFPDRFSARQFPNYSSELNVNALLLGDSALYLCASSLKRGQQVDTFGSGTRLTVV.

This chain uses TRBV12-3 or TRBV12-4 with TRBJ2-7; D is perhaps TRBD2 (5 bases). The CDR3 is 13 residues long. V lost 2 bases and J lost 5, with 10 bases in between. CDR3 DNA: TGTGCCAGCAGTTTAAGAGGGCCCGACGAGCAGTACTTC. It translates to CASSLRGPDEQYF.

This clonotype was picked up many times. The chain carries TRBV6-1 and TRBJ2-7, with a possible D match to TRBD1 (6 bases). Germline loops: CDR1 MNHNS, CDR2 SASEGT. The length of the CDR3 is 15 residues. The V gene lost 6 bases and the J gene lost 2 bases, with 17 bases spanning the gap. The CDR3 nucleotides read TGTGCCAGCAGGAATCCGGGACAAACAACCTACGAGCAGTACTTC. Protein sequence: CASRNPGQTTYEQYF.

In this sample, this clonotype turned up many times. The genes are TRBV20-1 and TRBJ1-2; D possibly corresponds to TRBD1 (5 bases). V was clipped by 0 bases and J by 2 bases, with 13 bases between them. The CDR3 covers 15 residues. The germline V gene has CDR1 DFQATT and CDR2 SNEGSKA (reference sequence). CDR3 nucleotides: TGCAGTGCTAGAGATCTGAGGGGAGTGAACTATGGCTACACCTTC. Translating it yields CSARDLRGVNYGYTF.

This clonotype came up many times. This chain connects TRBV6-5 to TRBJ2-5; TRBD1 matches at 9 bases. The V and J ends lost 4 bases and 1 base, in that order; junction bases with no gene match: 4. The CDR3 has 15 amino acids. Germline CDR1 MNHEY, CDR2 SVGAGI. This CDR3 reads CASSFRDRAQETQYF. Here the CDR3 DNA reads TGTGCCAGCAGTTTCCGGGACAGGGCCCAAGAGACCCAGTACTTC.

This clonotype appeared once. One end of the junction fails to match germline, which may point to a read error. The genes are TRBV18 and TRBJ2-5, with unresolved D. The CDR3 runs 12 residues. Per the germline V gene, CDR1 is KGHSH and CDR2 is LQKENI. CDR3 amino acids: CASSPSREAQYF. For the CDR3, the DNA is TGTGCCAGCTCACCAAGTCGAGAGGCCCAGTACTTC.

This clonotype has a count of ten or more. CDR3 protein: CASSLSGLGANVLTF. DNA for the CDR3: TGTGCCAGCAGTTTATCCGGGCTCGGGGCCAACGTCCTGACTTTC. V and J are TRBV28 and TRBJ2-6, with unresolved D. Germline CDR1 is MDHEN and CDR2 is SYDVKM. Deletions cut 1 base from V and 4 bases from J, with 8 bases between. The CDR3 has 15 amino acids.

This clonotype has at least ten counts. The chain carries TRBV6-2 or TRBV6-3 and TRBJ2-7; 9 nucleotides align to TRBD1. Germline V gene data show CDR1 as MNHEY and CDR2 as SVGEGT. V was clipped by 7 bases and J by 7 bases; unmatched bases: 14. The CDR3 has 15 amino acids. The CDR3: CASTSLGQGLNEQYF. The CDR3 coding sequence is TGTGCCAGCACTTCCTTGGGACAGGGATTGAATGAGCAGTACTTC.

The chain couples TRBV5-5 to TRBJ1-1; 7 nucleotides align to TRBD1. CDR1 and CDR2 from the germline V gene are SGHKS and YYEKEE (reference sequence). The CDR3 loop spans 13 amino acids. Trimming took 3 bases from V and 2 from J; bases not matched to a gene: 1. This CDR3 reads CASSWDSNTEAFF. The CDR3 DNA follows: TGTGCCAGCAGCTGGGACAGTAACACTGAAGCTTTCTTT.

The chain is built from TRBV2 and TRBJ1-6; possible D gene TRBD1, 6 bases. Germline assignment: CDR1 SNHLY and CDR2 FYNNEI. There are 14 residues in the CDR3. V lost 3 bases and J lost 6, with 9 bases in between. The CDR3 region has the DNA TGTGCCAGCAGTGACAGGGGAGCTAATTCACCCCTCCACTTT. It encodes CASSDRGANSPLHF.

The sample holds many counts of this clonotype. The rearrangement uses TRBV27 and TRBJ1-4, with no clear D. The CDR3 is 15 amino acids. V was pared by 0 bases and J by 7 bases, with 12 bases between. The germline gives CDR1 MNHEY, CDR2 SMNVEV (reference sequence). CDR3 sequence reads: CASSLSPIKVEKLFF. For the CDR3, the DNA is TGTGCCAGCAGTTTATCCCCCATCAAGGTTGAAAAACTGTTTTTT.

This clonotype was counted a few times. The gene calls are TRBV4-2 and TRBJ2-7; 7 positions match TRBD2. Germline trimming cut 1 base from V and 7 bases from J; bases unmatched to any gene: 10. CDR1 and CDR2 (germline): LGHNA, YNFKEQ. This CDR3 region has 15 residues. CDR3 amino acids: CASSQAERGLTEQYF. For the CDR3, the DNA is TGTGCCAGCAGCCAAGCCGAGCGGGGCCTTACGGAGCAGTACTTC.